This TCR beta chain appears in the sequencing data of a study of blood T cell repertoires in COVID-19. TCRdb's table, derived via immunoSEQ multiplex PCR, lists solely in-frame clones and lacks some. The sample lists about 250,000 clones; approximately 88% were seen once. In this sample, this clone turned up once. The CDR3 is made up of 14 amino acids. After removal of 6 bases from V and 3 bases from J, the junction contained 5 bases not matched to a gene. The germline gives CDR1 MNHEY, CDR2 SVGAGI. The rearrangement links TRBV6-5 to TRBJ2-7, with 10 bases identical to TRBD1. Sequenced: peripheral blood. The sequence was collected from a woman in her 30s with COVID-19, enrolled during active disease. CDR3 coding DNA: TGTGCCAGCAGGTCCGGGACAGGGGACTACGAGCAGTACTTC. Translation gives CASRSGTGDYEQYF.